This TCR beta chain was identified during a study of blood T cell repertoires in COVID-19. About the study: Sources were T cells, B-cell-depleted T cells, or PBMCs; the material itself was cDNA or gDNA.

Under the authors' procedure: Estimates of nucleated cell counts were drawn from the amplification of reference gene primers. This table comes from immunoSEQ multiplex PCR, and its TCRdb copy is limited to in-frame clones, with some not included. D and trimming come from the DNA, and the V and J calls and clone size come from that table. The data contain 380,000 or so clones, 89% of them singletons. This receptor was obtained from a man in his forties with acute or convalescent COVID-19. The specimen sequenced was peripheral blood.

The CDR3 sequence is CASSIRQGDSPLHF. The CDR3 nucleotides read TGTGCCAGTAGTATAAGGCAGGGGGATTCACCCCTCCACTTT. This chain links TRBV19 with TRBJ1-6, with 7 bases lining up with TRBD1. In germline, CDR1 is LNHDA, CDR2 SQIVND (reference sequence). CDR3 length equals 14 residues. The V and J ends lost 2 bases and 8 bases, in that order; junction bases with no gene match: 3.